The T cell receptor (beta chain) described here comes from a study of T cells in Graves' hyperthyroidism and ophthalmopathy. V was pared by 3 bases and J by 0 bases, with 7 bases of the junction left unmatched. The V gene's germline CDR1 is MGHRA and CDR2 YSYEKL. The CDR3 loop spans 16 amino acids. RNA transcripts were the template for amplifying TCR beta CDR3 regions. HTBI primers drove first-round RT-PCR of the TCR CDR3. From the multiplex PCR reads, TCRdb called clonotypes with MiXCR, one entry per CDR3 protein. This sample carries a few hundred thousand distinct CDR3 sequences, approximately 13% of them seen once, and the ten largest clones take approximately 5.7%. Overall study findings and caveats: Most thyroid clonotypes expanded above 0.001 were also detected in blood.

This clonotype was seen more than once but under ten times. The antigen is unknown. Aged 18 to 65, the patients had hyperthyroidism that was newly diagnosed and had lasted under 2 months. The sample of blood was obtained at first hyperthyroidism diagnosis (before any ophthalmopathy symptoms). The chain joins TRBV4-1 to TRBJ2-5; 7 bases are a match to TRBD1. This TCR was sampled from a woman in her thirties with Graves' hyperthyroidism that later progressed to Graves' ophthalmopathy. The sequenced sample was blood. The CDR3 reads CASSHPPGTDQETQYF. Written as DNA, the CDR3 is TGCGCCAGCAGCCACCCCCCCGGGACAGACCAAGAGACCCAGTACTTC.